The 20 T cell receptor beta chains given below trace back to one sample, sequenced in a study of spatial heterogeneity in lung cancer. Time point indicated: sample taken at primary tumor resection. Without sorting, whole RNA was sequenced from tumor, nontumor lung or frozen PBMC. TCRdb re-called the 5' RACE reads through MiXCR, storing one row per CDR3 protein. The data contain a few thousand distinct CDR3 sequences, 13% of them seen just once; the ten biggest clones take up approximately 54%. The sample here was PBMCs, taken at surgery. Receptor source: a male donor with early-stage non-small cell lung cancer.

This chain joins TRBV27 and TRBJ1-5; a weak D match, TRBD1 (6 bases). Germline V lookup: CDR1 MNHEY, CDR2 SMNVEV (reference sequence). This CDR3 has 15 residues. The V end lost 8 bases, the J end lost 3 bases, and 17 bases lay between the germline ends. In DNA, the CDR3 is TGTGCCAGCGGATTACAGGGTACCGCCAATCAGCCCCAGCATTTT. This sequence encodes CASGLQGTANQPQHF.

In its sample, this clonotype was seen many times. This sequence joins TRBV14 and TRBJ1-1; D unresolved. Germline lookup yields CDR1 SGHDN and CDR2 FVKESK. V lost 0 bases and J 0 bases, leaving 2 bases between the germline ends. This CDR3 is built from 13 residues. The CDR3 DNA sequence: TGTGCCAGCAGCCAAGATTTGAACACTGAAGCTTTCTTT. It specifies CASSQDLNTEAFF.

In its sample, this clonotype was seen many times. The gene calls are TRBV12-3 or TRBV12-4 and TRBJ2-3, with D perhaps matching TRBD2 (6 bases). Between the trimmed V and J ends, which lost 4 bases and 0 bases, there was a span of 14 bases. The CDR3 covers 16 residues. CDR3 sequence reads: CASSSHLAPSTDTQYF. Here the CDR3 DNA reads TGTGCCAGCAGTTCTCACCTAGCGCCTAGCACAGATACGCAGTATTTT.

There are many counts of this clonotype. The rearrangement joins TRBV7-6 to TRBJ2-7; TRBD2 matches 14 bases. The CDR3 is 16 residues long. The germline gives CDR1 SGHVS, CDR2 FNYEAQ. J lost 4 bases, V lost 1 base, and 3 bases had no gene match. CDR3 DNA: TGTGCCAGCAGCTTAGGGACTAGCGGGGGGTCTTACGAGCAGTACTTC. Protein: CASSLGTSGGSYEQYF.

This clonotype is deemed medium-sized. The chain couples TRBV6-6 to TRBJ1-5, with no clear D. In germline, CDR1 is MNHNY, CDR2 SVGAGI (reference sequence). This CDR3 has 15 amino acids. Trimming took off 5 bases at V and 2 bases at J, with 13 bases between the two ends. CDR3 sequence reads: CASSPRSAGNQPQHF. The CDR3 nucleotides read TGTGCCAGCAGTCCCCGGAGCGCCGGCAATCAGCCCCAGCATTTT.

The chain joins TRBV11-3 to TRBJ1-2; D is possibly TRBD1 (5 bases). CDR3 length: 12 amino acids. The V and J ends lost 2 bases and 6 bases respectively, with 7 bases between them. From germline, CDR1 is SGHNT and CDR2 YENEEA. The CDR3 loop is CASSLQGNGYTF. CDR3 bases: TGTGCCAGCAGCTTACAGGGAAATGGCTACACCTTC.

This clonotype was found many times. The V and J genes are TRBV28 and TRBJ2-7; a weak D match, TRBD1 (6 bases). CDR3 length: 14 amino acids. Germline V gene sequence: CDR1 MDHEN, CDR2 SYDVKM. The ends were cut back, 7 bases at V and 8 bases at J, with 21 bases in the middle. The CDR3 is CASMSQGRDLKQYF. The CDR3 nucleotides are TGTGCCAGCATGTCACAGGGCCGGGATTTAAAGCAGTACTTC.

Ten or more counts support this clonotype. The CDR3 sequence: CASSLRSSGSSDTQYF. For the CDR3, the DNA is TGTGCCAGCAGCCTCCGGTCTAGCGGGAGTTCAGATACGCAGTATTTT. The chain is built from TRBV5-4 and TRBJ2-3; 10 bases are shared with TRBD2. The ends lost 4 bases at V and 4 bases at J; junction bases unmatched: 9. Germline V lookup: CDR1 SGHNT, CDR2 YYREEE (reference sequence). This CDR3 comprises 16 residues.

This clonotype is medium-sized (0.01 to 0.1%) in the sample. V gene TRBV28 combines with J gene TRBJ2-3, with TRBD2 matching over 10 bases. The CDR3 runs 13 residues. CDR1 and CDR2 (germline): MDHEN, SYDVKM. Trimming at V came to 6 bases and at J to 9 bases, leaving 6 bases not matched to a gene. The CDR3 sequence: CASRPLAGETQYF. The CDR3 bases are TGTGCCAGCAGACCTCTAGCGGGAGAAACGCAGTATTTT.

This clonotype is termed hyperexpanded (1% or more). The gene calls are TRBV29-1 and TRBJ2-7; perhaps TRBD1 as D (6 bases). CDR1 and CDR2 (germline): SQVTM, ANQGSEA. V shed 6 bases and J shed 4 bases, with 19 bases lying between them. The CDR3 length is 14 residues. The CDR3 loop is CSVVFSDRIYEQYF. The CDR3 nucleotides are TGCAGCGTCGTGTTCTCCGACAGGATTTACGAGCAGTACTTC.

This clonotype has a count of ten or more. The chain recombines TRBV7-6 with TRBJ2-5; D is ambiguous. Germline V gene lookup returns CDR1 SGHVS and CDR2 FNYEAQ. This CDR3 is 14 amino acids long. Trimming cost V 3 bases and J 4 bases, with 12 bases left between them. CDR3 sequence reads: CASSFPVSGETQYF. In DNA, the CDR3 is TGTGCCAGCAGCTTCCCCGTCTCCGGAGAGACCCAGTACTTC.

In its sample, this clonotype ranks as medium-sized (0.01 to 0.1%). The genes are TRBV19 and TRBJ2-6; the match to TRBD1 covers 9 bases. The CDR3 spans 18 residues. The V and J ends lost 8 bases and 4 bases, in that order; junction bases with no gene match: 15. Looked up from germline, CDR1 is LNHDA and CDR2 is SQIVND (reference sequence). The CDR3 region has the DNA TGTGCCAGTGGAGGGGGACAGGGCTCATTGAGAGGGGCCAACGTCCTGACTTTC. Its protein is CASGGGQGSLRGANVLTF.

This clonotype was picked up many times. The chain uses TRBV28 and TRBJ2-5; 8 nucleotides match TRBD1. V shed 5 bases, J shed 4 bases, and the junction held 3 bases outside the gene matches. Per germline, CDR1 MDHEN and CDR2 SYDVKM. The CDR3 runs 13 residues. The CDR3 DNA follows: TGTGCCAGCAGTCCTACAGGGGGAGAGACCCAGTACTTC. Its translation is CASSPTGGETQYF.

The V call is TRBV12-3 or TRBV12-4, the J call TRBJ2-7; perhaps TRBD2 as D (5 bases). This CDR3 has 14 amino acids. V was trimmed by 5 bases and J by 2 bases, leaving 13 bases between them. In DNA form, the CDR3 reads TGTGCCAGCAGTCACCCTTCGGAGGCCTACGAGCAGTACTTC. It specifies CASSHPSEAYEQYF.

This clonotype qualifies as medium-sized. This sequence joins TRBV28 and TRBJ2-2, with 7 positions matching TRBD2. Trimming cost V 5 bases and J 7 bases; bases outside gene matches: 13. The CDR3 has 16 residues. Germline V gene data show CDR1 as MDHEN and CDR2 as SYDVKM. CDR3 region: CASSTKRTRGIGELFF. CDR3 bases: TGTGCCAGCAGTACGAAAAGGACTAGAGGGATCGGGGAGCTGTTTTTT.

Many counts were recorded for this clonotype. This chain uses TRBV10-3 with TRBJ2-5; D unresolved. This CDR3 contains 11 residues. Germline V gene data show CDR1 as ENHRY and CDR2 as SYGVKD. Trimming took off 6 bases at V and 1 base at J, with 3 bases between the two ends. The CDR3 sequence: CAISAQETQYF. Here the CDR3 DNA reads TGTGCCATCAGCGCCCAAGAGACCCAGTACTTC.

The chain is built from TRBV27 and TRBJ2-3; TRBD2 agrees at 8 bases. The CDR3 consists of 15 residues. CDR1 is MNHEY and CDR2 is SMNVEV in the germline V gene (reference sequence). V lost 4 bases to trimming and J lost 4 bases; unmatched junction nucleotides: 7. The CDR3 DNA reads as TGTGCCAGCAGTTCTCAGCGGGAGTGGGCAGATACGCAGTATTTT. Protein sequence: CASSSQREWADTQYF.

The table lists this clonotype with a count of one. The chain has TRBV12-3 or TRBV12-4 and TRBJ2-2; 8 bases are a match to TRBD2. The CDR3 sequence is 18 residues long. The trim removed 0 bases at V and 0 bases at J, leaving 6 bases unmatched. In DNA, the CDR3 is TGTGCCAGCAGTTTAGCGCCGGTAGCGGGGCCGAACACCGGGGAGCTGTTTTTT. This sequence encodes CASSLAPVAGPNTGELFF.

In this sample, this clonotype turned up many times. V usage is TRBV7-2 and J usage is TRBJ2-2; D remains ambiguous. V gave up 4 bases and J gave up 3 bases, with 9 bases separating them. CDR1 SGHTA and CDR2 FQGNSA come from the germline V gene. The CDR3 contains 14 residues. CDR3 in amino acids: CASSSDTYTGELFF. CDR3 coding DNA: TGTGCCAGCAGCTCAGACACGTACACCGGGGAGCTGTTTTTT.

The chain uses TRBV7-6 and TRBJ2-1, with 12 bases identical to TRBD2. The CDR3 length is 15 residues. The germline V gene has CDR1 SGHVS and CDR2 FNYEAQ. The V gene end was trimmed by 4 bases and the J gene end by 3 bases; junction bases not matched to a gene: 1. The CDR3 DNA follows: TGTGCCAGCAGCTCGGGACTAGCGGGCTACAATGAGCAGTTCTTC. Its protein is CASSSGLAGYNEQFF.